Sequencing of this T cell receptor beta chain was carried out in a study of Graves' ophthalmopathy and Graves' hyperthyroidism. This clonotype was seen many times. Its specificity is not known. The TCR beta CDR3 regions underwent amplification from RNA transcripts. The first round was an RT-PCR with HTBI primers, and the second round was a multiplex PCR. MiXCR, applied by TCRdb to the multiplex PCR reads, yields one record per CDR3 protein. The sample records over a million distinct CDR3 sequences, roughly two fifths being singletons. General observations from the study: The authors also found most expanded thyroid clonotypes above 0.001 frequency in blood.

The V and J ends lost 6 bases and 5 bases, in that order; junction bases with no gene match: 12. The CDR3 extends over 15 amino acids. Germline loops: CDR1 SEHNR, CDR2 FQNEAQ (reference sequence). The source material was peripheral blood or thyroid tissue (not recorded which). V usage is TRBV7-9 and J usage is TRBJ2-5, with 7 bases aligning to TRBD1. This TCR was recovered from an adult man with Graves' hyperthyroidism. The CDR3 region has the DNA TGTGCCAGCAGTTACACGCGGCTACAGGGGGAGACCCAGTACTTC. Translation gives CASSYTRLQGETQYF.